This TCR beta chain was captured by sequencing in a study of technical replicates of blood from a handful of donors. The CDR3 runs to 16 residues. Germline CDR1 is SGHNT and CDR2 is YYREEE (reference sequence). Germline trimming cut 3 bases from V and 5 bases from J; bases unmatched to any gene: 11. Sequenced by immunoSEQ multiplex PCR; TCRdb stores in-frame clones only, minus some. Of some 60,000 clones listed, about nine tenths are singletons. Input material: PBMCs. The TCR originated in a human donor in good health. Some clones in this sample may be carry-over from other donors' samples. The chain employs TRBV5-4 and TRBJ1-1; 9 bases fit TRBD1. CDR3 nucleotides: TGTGCCAGCAGCTACGAACCGGGACAGGGATTTACTGAAGCTTTCTTT. It is translated as CASSYEPGQGFTEAFF. The full variable domain, completed using reference TRBV5-4 and TRBJ1-1, is ETGVTQSPTHLIKTRGQQVTLRCSSQSGHNTVSWYQQALGQGPQFIFQYYREEENGRGNFPPRFSGLQFPNYSSELNVNALELDDSALYLCASSYEPGQGFTEAFFGQGTRLTVV.